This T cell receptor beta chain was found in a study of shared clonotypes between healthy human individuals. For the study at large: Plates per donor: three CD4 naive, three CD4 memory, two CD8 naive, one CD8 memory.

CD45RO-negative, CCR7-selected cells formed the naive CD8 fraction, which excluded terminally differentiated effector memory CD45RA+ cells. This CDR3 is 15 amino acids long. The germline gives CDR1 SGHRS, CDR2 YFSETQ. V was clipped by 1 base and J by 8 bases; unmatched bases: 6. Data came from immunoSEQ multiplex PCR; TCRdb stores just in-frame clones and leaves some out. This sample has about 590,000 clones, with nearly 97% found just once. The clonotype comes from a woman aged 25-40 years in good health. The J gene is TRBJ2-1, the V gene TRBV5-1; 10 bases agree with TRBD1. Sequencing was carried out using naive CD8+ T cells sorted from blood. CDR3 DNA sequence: TGCGCCAGCAGCTTGATGGGACAGGGGTGGCATGAGCAGTTCTTC. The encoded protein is CASSLMGQGWHEQFF.